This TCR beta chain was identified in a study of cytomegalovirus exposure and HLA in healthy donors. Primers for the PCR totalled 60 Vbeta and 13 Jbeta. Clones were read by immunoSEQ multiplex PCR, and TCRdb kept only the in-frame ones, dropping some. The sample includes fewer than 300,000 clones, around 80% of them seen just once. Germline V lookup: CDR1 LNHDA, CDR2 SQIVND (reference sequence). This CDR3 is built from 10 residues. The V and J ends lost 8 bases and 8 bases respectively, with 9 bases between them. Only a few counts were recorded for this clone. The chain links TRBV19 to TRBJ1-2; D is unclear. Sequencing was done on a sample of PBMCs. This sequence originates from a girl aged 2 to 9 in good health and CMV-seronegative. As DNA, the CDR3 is TGTGCCAGTGGCGGGCAAGGCTACACCTTC. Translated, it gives CASGGQGYTF. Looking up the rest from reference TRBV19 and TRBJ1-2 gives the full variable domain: DGGITQSPKYLFRKEGQNVTLSCEQNLNHDAMYWYRQDPGQGLRLIYYSQIVNDFQKGDIAEGYSVSREKKESFPLTVTSAQKNPTAFYLCASGGQGYTFGSGTRLTVV.